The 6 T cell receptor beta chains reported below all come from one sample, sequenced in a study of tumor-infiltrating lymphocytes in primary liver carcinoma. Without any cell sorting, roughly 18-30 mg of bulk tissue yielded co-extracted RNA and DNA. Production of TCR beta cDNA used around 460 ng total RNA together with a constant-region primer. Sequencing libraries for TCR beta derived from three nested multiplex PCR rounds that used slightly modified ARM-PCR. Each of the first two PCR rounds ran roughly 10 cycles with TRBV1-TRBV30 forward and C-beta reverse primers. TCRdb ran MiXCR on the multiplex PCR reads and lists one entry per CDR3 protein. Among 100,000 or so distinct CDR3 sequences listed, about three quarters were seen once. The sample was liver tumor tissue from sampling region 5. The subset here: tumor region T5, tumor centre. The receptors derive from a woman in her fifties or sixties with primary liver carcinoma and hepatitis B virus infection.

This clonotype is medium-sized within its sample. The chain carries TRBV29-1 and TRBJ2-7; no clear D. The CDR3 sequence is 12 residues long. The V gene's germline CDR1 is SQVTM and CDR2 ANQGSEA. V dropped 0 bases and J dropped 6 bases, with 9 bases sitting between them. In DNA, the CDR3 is TGCAGCGTTGAAGAAAAGGGTCGCGAGCAGTACTTC. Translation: CSVEEKGREQYF.

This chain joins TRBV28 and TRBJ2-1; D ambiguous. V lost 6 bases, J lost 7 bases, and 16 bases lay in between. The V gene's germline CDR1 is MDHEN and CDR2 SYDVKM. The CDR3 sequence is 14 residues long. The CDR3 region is CASRSGVLGNEQFF. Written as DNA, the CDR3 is TGTGCCAGCAGATCCGGAGTGTTAGGAAATGAGCAGTTCTTC.

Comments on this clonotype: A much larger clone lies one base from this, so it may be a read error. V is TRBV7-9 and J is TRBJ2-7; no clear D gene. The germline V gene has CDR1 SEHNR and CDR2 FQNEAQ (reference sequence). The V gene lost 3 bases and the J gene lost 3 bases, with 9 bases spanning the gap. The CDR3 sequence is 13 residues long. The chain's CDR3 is CASSFKTNYEQYF. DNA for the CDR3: TGTGCCAGCAGCTTCAAGACAAACTACGAGCAGTACTTC.

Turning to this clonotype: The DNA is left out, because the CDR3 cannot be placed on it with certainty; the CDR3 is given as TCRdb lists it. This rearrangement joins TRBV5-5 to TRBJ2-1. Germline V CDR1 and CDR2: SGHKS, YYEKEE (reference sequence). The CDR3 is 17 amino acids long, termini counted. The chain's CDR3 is CANGSLLRSGYMCEQFF.

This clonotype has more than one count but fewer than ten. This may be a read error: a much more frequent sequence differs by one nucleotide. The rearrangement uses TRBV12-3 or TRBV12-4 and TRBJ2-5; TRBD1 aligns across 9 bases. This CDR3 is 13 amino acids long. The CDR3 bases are TGTGTCAGCAGTCGGGACAGGGCGGAGACCCAGTACTTC. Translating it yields CVSSRDRAETQYF.

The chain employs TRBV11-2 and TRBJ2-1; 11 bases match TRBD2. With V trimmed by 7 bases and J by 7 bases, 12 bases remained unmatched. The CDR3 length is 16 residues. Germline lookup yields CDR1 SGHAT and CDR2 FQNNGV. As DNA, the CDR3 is TGTGCCAGCAACAGGTGGACTAGCGGGTTAGAAAATGAGCAGTTCTTC. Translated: CASNRWTSGLENEQFF.